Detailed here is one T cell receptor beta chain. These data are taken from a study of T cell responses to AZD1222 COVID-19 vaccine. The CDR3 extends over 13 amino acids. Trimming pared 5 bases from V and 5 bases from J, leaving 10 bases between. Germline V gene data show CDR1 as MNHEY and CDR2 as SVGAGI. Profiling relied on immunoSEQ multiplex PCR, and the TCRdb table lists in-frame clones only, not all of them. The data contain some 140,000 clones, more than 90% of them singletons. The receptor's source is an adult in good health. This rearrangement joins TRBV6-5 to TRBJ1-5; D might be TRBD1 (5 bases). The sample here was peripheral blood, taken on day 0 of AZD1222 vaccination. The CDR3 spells CASSRRGDQPQHF. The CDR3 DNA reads TGTGCCAGCAGTCGCCGAGGGGATCAGCCCCAGCATTTT.